These 18 T cell receptor beta chains came from one sample sequenced in a study of regulatory T cells in long-lasting Graves disease (dated by TCRdb to the early 2020s). Reading the label with the study, this specimen's time point is: newly diagnosed GD, antithyroid drugs for less than 3 months. For both TCR sequencing and RNA sequencing, RNA was extracted from PBMCs using TRIzol. To prepare the library, multiplex PCR was applied. Data came from an Illumina HiSeq 4000. CDR3 regions were amplified by Arm-PCR with iRepertoire HTBI primers to construct TCR beta libraries. The public reads were reanalyzed by TCRdb: fastp trimming at Q25, MiXCR alignment, in-frame beta chains only. Rows merge per CDR3 protein into single entries with the most common DNA and genes. This sample holds around 250,000 distinct CDR3 sequences; around 20% were observed only once. Approximately 13% of the sample is held by the ten biggest clonotypes.

Specimen: peripheral blood mononuclear cells (PBMCs), collected at new diagnosis, from a patient treated with antithyroid drugs. Receptors were obtained from a female donor with Graves disease.

This clonotype was picked up a small number of times. A much larger clone lies one base from this, so it may be a read error. This sequence joins TRBV6-2 or TRBV6-3 and TRBJ2-1; D remains unclear. The CDR3 has 13 residues. The germline gives CDR1 MNHEY, CDR2 SVGEGT. V was clipped by 10 bases and J by 2 bases, with 12 bases between them. In nucleotides, the CDR3 is TGTGCCATCGTGTTCTTAGCCTACAATGAGCAGTTCTTC. It codes for CAIVFLAYNEQFF.

The chain employs TRBV2 and TRBJ2-2; D is possibly TRBD2 (7 bases). CDR3 length: 17 residues. V was pared by 3 bases and J by 3 bases, with 17 bases between. Per the germline V gene, CDR1 is SNHLY and CDR2 is FYNNEI. CDR3 residues: CASSDLLGGGHTGELFF. CDR3 DNA: TGTGCCAGCAGTGATCTTCTCGGCGGGGGCCACACCGGGGAGCTGTTTTTT.

The sample holds a few counts of this clonotype. A much larger clone lies one base from this, so it may be a read error. The chain joins TRBV20-1 to TRBJ1-2; 7 nucleotides match TRBD1. J lost 10 bases, V lost 5 bases, and 10 bases had no gene match. The CDR3 contains 12 residues. The V gene's germline CDR1 is DFQATT and CDR2 SNEGSKA (reference sequence). DNA of the CDR3: TGCAGTGCTGGGAGGCAGGGGGAGGACTACACCTTC. This sequence encodes CSAGRQGEDYTF.

The table lists this clonotype with many counts. The genes are TRBV28 and TRBJ2-5; D might be TRBD2 (6 bases). Germline V gene lookup returns CDR1 MDHEN and CDR2 SYDVKM. The CDR3 runs to 17 residues. V gave up 4 bases and J gave up 3 bases, with 21 bases separating them. CDR3 DNA: TGTGCCAGCAGTTCCCGCCGGGGGAGACCTTGGGAAGAGACCCAGTACTTC. Translating it yields CASSSRRGRPWEETQYF.

This clonotype came up many times. The genes are TRBV11-2 and TRBJ2-1; TRBD1 might be the D (5 bases). The V and J ends lost 5 bases and 3 bases respectively, with 11 bases between them. Germline V gene sequence: CDR1 SGHAT, CDR2 FQNNGV. CDR3 length: 14 amino acids. CDR3 DNA sequence: TGTGCCAGCAGCCTAAGGGGTTACTACAATGAGCAGTTCTTC. The encoded protein is CASSLRGYYNEQFF.

This clonotype is categorized as medium-sized. The chain combines TRBV19 with TRBJ2-7, with D unresolved. There are 13 residues in the CDR3. V lost 5 bases and J 6 bases, leaving 14 bases between the germline ends. Germline V gene sequence: CDR1 LNHDA, CDR2 SQIVND (reference sequence). The DNA of the CDR3 is TGTGCCAGTAGTCCAGGACGGCACTCCGAGCAGTACTTC. This gives the protein CASSPGRHSEQYF.

This clonotype showed up many times. J is TRBJ2-2 and V is TRBV5-1; D is undetermined. The CDR3 is made up of 13 amino acids. Germline CDR1 SGHRS, CDR2 YFSETQ. Between the trimmed V and J ends, which lost 0 bases and 4 bases, there was a span of 4 bases. DNA of the CDR3: TGCGCCAGCAGCTTGGATTCCACCGGGGAGCTGTTTTTT. Amino acid sequence: CASSLDSTGELFF. The full variable domain, with the rest looked up from reference TRBV5-1 and TRBJ2-2, is KAGVTQTPRYLIKTRGQQVTLSCSPISGHRSVSWYQQTPGQGLQFLFEYFSETQRNKGNFPGRFSGRQFSNSRSEMNVSTLELGDSALYLCASSLDSTGELFFGEGSRLTVL.

This clonotype was counted only a few times. The rearrangement joins TRBV29-1 to TRBJ1-1, with 9 bases matching TRBD1. The CDR3 loop spans 14 amino acids. The germline gives CDR1 SQVTM, CDR2 ANQGSEA. V lost 5 bases to trimming and J lost 7 bases; unmatched junction nucleotides: 11. The CDR3 is CSVSFRGQGYEAFF. CDR3 DNA sequence: TGCAGCGTTTCTTTTCGGGGACAGGGATATGAAGCTTTCTTT.

This chain joins TRBV9 and TRBJ2-1; no firm D call. The CDR3 contains 17 residues. Germline V gene sequence: CDR1 SGDLS, CDR2 YYNGEE. V lost 2 bases to trimming and J lost 4 bases, with 19 bases between them. CDR3 in amino acids: CASSVGMGRTKYNEQFF. The DNA of the CDR3 is TGTGCCAGCAGCGTTGGGATGGGCAGAACAAAATACAATGAGCAGTTCTTC.

This clonotype showed up many times. The rearrangement joins TRBV7-3 to TRBJ2-1; 8 bases map to TRBD1. V was pared by 5 bases and J by 8 bases, with 11 bases of the junction left unmatched. Per germline, CDR1 SGHTA and CDR2 FQGTGA. The CDR3 spans 15 residues. CDR3 sequence reads: CASSKDAGGFDEQFF. CDR3 coding DNA: TGTGCCAGCAGCAAGGATGCAGGGGGCTTTGATGAGCAGTTCTTC.

Concerning this clonotype itself: A much larger clone is a single base away; this may be a read error. The rearrangement uses TRBV15 and TRBJ1-6; possibly TRBD1 for D (6 bases). The CDR3 has 15 residues. Germline values: CDR1 LNHNV, CDR2 YYDKDF (reference sequence). Written as DNA, the CDR3 is TGTGCCACCAGCGGACAGTCCTACCATAATTCATCCCTCCACTTT. Residues: CATSGQSYHNSSLHF.

This clonotype was observed many times. This rearrangement joins TRBV7-6 to TRBJ2-1, with 9 bases fitting TRBD2. Trimming at V came to 4 bases and at J to 7 bases, leaving 8 bases not matched to a gene. Germline V gene data show CDR1 as SGHVS and CDR2 as FNYEAQ. CDR3 length: 15 residues. CDR3 in amino acids: CASSSAGGRANEQFF. In nucleotides, the CDR3 is TGTGCCAGCAGCTCCGCGGGAGGGCGGGCGAATGAGCAGTTCTTC.

This clonotype appeared once. The chain couples TRBV3-1 to TRBJ1-1; no definite D call. The CDR3 consists of 16 residues. CDR1 and CDR2 from the germline V gene are LGHDT and YNNKEL (reference sequence). V was clipped by 5 bases and J by 0 bases, with 16 bases between them. The CDR3, as DNA: TGTGCCAGCAGCAGAGAGGCGCGGACCATGAACACTGAAGCTTTCTTT. It yields the protein CASSREARTMNTEAFF.

This clonotype was detected a few times. V usage is TRBV4-3 and J usage is TRBJ1-6; D may be TRBD1 (5 bases). The CDR3 runs to 16 residues. Germline lookup yields CDR1 LGHNA and CDR2 YSLEER. Deletions cut 0 bases from V and 8 bases from J, with 14 bases between. The CDR3 region is CASSQDSQGIHSPLHF. The CDR3 DNA reads TGCGCCAGCAGCCAAGATTCGCAGGGTATCCATTCACCCCTCCACTTT.

This clonotype was counted ten times or more. The gene calls are TRBV24-1 and TRBJ2-5; 9 positions agree with TRBD1. CDR1 KGHDR and CDR2 SFDVKD come from the germline V gene. J gave up 5 bases and V 4 bases, and 7 bases lay outside the gene matches. CDR3 length: 15 residues. The CDR3 region has the DNA TGTGCCACCAGTGAGACAGGGGGTCGCTTCGAGACCCAGTACTTC. Translation: CATSETGGRFETQYF.

The V gene is TRBV3-1, the J gene TRBJ2-3, with D possibly matching TRBD2 (5 bases). CDR1 and CDR2 (germline): LGHDT, YNNKEL (reference sequence). Trimming took off 0 bases at V and 6 bases at J, with 7 bases between the two ends. The CDR3 spans 13 residues. The CDR3 DNA follows: TGTGCCAGCAGCCAAGAGTCTAGCGATACGCAGTATTTT. Protein product: CASSQESSDTQYF.

This clonotype was counted at least ten times. This chain connects TRBV11-3 to TRBJ2-3; D uncertain. The ends were cut back, 5 bases at V and 4 bases at J, with 10 bases in the middle. Germline assignment: CDR1 SGHNT and CDR2 YENEEA. The CDR3 contains 13 residues. The CDR3 loop is CASSRPEADTQYF. The CDR3 coding sequence is TGTGCCAGCAGCAGACCAGAGGCAGATACGCAGTATTTT.

To note about this clonotype: This may come from a read error, since a much larger clone is one base off. The V and J genes are TRBV6-1 and TRBJ2-7, with a weak D call TRBD2 (5 bases). Between the trimmed V and J ends, which lost 6 bases and 7 bases, there was a span of 19 bases. Germline values: CDR1 MNHNS, CDR2 SASEGT. The CDR3 is 14 residues long. This CDR3 is CASRAQRGHNEQYF. DNA of the CDR3: TGTGCCAGCAGGGCACAACGGGGTCACAATGAGCAGTACTTC.